This T cell receptor (beta chain) appears in the sequencing data of a study of CD8 T cells in Susac syndrome. This CDR3 region has 16 residues. The ends were cut back, 6 bases at V and 0 bases at J, with 15 bases in the middle. Germline V gives CDR1 DFQATT, CDR2 SNEGSKA (reference sequence). After extraction with the RNeasy kit, about 0.45 to 1 ug of the RNA was reverse transcribed using random hexamers. Each CDR3 protein is one row after TCRdb ran MiXCR on the immunoSEQ multiplex PCR reads. The sample holds about 180,000 distinct CDR3 sequences, 95% seen once. The specimen was CD4+ T cells from PBMCs. The TCR originated in a human donor with multiple sclerosis. The chain couples TRBV20-1 to TRBJ1-6; D is unresolved. The DNA of the CDR3 is TGCAGTGCGTTGAACCCGGGGATCTCCTATAATTCACCCCTCCACTTT. Translation: CSALNPGISYNSPLHF.